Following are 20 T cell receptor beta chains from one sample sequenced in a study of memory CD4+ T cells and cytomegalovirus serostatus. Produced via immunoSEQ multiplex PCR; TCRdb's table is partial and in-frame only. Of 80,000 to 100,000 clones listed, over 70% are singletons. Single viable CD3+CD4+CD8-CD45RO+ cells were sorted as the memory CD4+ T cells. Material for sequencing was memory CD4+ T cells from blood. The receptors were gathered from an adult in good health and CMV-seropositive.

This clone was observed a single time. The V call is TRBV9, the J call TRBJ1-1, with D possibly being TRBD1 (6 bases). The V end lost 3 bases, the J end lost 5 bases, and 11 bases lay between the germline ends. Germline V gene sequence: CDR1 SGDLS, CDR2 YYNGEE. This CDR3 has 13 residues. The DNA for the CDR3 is TGTGCCAGCAGCGAATACAGGGATACTGAAGCTTTCTTT. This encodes CASSEYRDTEAFF.

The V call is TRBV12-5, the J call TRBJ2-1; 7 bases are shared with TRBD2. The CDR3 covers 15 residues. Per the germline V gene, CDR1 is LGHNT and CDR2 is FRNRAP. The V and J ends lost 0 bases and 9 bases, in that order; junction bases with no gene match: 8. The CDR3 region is CASGLVVGGPIEQFF. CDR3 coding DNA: TGTGCTAGTGGTTTGGTAGTGGGAGGGCCGATTGAGCAGTTCTTC. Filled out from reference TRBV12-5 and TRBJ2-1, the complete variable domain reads DARVTQTPRHKVTEMGQEVTMRCQPILGHNTVFWYRQTMMQGLELLAYFRNRAPLDDSGMPKDRFSAEMPDATLATLKIQPSEPRDSAVYFCASGLVVGGPIEQFFGPGTRLTVL.

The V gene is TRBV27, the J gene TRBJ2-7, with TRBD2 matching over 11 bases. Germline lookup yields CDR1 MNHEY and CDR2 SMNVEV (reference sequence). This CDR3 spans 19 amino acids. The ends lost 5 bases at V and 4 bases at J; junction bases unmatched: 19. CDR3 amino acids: CASSLRRLAGKVVLYEQYF. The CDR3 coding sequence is TGTGCCAGCAGTCTCCGTCGACTAGCGGGGAAGGTGGTTCTTTACGAGCAGTACTTC.

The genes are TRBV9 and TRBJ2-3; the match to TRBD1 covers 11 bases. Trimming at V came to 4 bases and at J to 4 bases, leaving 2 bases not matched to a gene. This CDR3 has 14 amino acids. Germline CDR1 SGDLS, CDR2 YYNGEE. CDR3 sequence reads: CASSTGQGADTQYF. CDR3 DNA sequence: TGTGCCAGCAGCACGGGACAGGGGGCAGATACGCAGTATTTT.

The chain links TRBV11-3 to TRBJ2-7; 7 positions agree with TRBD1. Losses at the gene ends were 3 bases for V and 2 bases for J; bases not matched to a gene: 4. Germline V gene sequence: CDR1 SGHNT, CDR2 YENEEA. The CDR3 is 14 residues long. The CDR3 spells CASSFPQGTYEQYF. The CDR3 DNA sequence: TGTGCCAGCAGCTTTCCACAGGGGACCTACGAGCAGTACTTC.

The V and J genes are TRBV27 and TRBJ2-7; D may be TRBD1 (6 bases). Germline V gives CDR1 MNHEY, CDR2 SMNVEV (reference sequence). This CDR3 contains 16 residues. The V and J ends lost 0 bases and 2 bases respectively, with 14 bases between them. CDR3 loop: CASSLSGGGGTYEQYF. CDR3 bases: TGTGCCAGCAGTTTATCAGGTGGGGGCGGAACCTACGAGCAGTACTTC.

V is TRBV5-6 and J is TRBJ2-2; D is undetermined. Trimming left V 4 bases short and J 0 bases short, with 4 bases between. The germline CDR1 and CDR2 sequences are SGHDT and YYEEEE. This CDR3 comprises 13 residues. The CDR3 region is CASSRTNTGELFF. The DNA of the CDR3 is TGTGCCAGCAGCCGGACGAACACCGGGGAGCTGTTTTTT. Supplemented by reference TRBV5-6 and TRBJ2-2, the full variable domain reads DAGVTQSPTHLIKTRGQQVTLRCSPKSGHDTVSWYQQALGQGPQFIFQYYEEEERQRGNFPDRFSGHQFPNYSSELNVNALLLGDSALYLCASSRTNTGELFFGEGSRLTVL.

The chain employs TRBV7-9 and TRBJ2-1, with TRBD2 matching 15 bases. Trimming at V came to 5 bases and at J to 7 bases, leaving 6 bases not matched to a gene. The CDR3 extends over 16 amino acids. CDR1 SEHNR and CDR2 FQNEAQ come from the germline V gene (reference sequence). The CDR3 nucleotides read TGTGCCAGCAGCCTTGGACTAGCGGGAGGGTGGAATGAGCAGTTCTTC. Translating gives CASSLGLAGGWNEQFF.

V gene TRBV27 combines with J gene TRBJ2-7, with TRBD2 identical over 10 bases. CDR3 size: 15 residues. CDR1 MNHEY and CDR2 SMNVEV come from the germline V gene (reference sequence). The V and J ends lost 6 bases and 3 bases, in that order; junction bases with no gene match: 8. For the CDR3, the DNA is TGTGCCAGCAGCCACGGACTAGCGGACCTCTACGAGCAGTACTTC. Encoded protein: CASSHGLADLYEQYF.

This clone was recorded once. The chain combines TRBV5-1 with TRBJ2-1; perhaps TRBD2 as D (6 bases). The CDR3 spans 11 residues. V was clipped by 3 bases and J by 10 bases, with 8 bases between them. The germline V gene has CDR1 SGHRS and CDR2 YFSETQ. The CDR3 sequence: CASSWGREQFF. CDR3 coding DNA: TGCGCCAGCAGCTGGGGGAGGGAGCAGTTCTTC.

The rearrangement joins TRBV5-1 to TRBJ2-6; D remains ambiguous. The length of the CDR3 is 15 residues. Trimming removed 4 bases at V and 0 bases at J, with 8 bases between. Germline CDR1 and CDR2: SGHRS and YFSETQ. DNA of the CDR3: TGCGCCAGCAGCCTCATGAGCTCTGGGGCCAACGTCCTGACTTTC. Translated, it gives CASSLMSSGANVLTF.

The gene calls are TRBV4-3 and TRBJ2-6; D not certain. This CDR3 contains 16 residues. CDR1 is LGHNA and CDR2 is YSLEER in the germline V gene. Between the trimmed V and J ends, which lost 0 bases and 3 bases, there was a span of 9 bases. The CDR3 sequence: CASSQEWRHGANVLTF. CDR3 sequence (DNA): TGCGCCAGCAGCCAAGAGTGGCGGCATGGGGCCAACGTCCTGACTTTC.

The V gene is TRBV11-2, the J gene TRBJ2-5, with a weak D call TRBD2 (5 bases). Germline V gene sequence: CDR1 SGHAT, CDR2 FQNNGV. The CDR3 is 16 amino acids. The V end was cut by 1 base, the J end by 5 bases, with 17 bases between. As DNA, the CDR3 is TGTGCCAGCAGCTTAGGGGGTCTGAGTAGAGGGGAGACCCAGTACTTC. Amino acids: CASSLGGLSRGETQYF.

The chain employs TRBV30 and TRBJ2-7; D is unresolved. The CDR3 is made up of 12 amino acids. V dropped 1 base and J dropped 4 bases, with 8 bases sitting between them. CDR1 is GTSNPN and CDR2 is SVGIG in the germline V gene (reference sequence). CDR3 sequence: CAWSGGRYEQYF. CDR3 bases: TGTGCCTGGAGTGGGGGAAGGTACGAGCAGTACTTC.

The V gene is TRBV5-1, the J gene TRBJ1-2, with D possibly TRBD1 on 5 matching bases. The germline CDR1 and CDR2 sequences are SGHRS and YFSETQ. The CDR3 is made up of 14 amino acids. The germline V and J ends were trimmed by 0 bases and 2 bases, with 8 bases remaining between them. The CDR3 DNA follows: TGCGCCAGCAGCTTGGGCGACAGAAACTATGGCTACACCTTC. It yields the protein CASSLGDRNYGYTF.

The CDR3 DNA is TGTGCCAGCAGCTTAGCGCAACTTACGAGCTATGGCTACACCTTC. Its protein is CASSLAQLTSYGYTF. The gene calls are TRBV7-8 and TRBJ1-2; no clear D gene. The V end was cut by 0 bases, the J end by 4 bases, with 12 bases between. CDR1 is SGHVS and CDR2 is FQNEAQ in the germline V gene. The CDR3 has 15 residues.

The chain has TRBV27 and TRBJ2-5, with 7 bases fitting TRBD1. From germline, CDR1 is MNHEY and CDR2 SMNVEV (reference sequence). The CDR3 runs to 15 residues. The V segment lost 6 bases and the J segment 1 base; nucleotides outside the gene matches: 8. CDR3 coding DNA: TGTGCCAGCAGATTCGCCAGGGGGATCCAAGAGACCCAGTACTTC. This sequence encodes CASRFARGIQETQYF.

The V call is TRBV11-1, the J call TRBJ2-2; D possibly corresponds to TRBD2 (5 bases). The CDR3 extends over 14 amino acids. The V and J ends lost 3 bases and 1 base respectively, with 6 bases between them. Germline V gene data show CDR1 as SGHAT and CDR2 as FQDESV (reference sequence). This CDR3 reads CASSFRGNTGELFF. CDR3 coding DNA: TGTGCCAGCAGCTTCCGGGGGAACACCGGGGAGCTGTTTTTT.

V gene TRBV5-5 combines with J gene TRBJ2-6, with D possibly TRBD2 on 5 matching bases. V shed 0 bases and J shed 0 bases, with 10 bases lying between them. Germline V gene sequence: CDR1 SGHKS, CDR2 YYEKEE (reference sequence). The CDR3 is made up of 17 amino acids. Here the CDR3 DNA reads TGTGCCAGCAGCTTGGGAGTACGGGGCTCTGGGGCCAACGTCCTGACTTTC. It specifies CASSLGVRGSGANVLTF.

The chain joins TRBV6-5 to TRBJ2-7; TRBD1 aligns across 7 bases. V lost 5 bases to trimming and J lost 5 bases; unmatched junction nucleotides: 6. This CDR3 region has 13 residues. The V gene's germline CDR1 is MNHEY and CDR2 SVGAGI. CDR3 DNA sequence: TGTGCCAGCAGTGTTGACAGGGCTGACGAGCAGTACTTC. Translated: CASSVDRADEQYF.